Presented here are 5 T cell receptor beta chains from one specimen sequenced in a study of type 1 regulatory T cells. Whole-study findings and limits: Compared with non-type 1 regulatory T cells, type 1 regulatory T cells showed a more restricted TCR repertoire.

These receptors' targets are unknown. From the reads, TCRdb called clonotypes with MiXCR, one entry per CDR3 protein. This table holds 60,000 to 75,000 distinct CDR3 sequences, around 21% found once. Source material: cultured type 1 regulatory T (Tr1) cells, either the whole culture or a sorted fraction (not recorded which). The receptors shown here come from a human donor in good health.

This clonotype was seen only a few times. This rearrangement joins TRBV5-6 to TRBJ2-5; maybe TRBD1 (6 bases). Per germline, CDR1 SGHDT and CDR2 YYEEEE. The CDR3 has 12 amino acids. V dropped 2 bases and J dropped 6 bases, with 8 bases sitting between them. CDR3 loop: CASSLTGKTQYF. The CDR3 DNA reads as TGTGCCAGCAGCTTAACAGGGAAGACCCAGTACTTC. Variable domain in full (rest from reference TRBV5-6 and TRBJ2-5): DAGVTQSPTHLIKTRGQQVTLRCSPKSGHDTVSWYQQALGQGPQFIFQYYEEEERQRGNFPDRFSGHQFPNYSSELNVNALLLGDSALYLCASSLTGKTQYFGPGTRLLVL.

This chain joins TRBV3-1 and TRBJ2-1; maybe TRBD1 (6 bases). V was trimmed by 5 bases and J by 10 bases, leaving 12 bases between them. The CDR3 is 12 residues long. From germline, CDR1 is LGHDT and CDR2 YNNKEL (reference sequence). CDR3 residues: CASSLSTGEQFF. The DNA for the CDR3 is TGTGCCAGCAGCTTATCCACAGGGGAGCAGTTCTTC.

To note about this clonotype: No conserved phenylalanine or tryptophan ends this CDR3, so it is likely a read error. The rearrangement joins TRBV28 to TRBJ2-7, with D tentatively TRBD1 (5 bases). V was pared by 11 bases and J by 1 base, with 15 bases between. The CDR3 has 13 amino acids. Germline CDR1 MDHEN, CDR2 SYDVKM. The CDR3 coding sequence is TGTGCCTGCCAGGGTACGTGGTCCTACGAGCAGTACCTC. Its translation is CACQGTWSYEQYL.

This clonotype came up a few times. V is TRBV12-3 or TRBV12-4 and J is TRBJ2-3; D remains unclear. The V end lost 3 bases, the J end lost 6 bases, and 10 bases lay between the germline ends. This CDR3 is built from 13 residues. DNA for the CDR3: TGTGCCAGCAGTTTCGAGTACCTTGATACGCAGTATTTT. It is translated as CASSFEYLDTQYF.

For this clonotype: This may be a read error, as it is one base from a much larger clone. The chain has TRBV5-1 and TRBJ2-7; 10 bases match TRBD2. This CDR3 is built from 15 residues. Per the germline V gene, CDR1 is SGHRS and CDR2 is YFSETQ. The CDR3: CVSSLVSSGSQEQYF. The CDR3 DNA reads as TGCGTCAGCAGCTTGGTGTCTAGCGGGAGCCAGGAGCAGTACTTC.